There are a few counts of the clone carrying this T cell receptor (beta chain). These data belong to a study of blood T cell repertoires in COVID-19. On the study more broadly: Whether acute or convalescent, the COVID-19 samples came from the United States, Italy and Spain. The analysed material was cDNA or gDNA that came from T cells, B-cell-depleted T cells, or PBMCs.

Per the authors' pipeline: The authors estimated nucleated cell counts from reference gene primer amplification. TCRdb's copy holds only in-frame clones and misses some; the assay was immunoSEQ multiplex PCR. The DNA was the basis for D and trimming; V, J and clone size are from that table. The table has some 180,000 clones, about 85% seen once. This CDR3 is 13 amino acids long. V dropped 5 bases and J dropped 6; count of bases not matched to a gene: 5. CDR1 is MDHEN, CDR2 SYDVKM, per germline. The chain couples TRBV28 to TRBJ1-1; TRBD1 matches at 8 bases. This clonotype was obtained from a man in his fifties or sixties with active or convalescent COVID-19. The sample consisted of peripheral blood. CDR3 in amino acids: CASSTTGVAEAFF. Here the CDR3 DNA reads TGTGCCAGCAGTACGACAGGGGTAGCTGAAGCTTTCTTT.